These 24 T cell receptor beta chains share one sample of origin, sequenced in a study of regulatory T cells in long-lasting Graves disease (dated by TCRdb to the early 2020s). In light of the paper, this sample's time point label describes: newly diagnosed GD, antithyroid drugs for less than 3 months. For both TCR sequencing and RNA sequencing, RNA was extracted from PBMCs using TRIzol. The library was generated by multiplex PCR. The sequencer was an Illumina HiSeq 4000. CDR3 regions were amplified by Arm-PCR with iRepertoire HTBI primers to construct TCR beta libraries. Clones were called with MiXCR by TCRdb after fastp trimmed the public reads at Q25, and only in-frame beta chains were retained. Entries that share a CDR3 protein sequence are merged under the most common genes and DNA. Counted in this sample were about 620,000 distinct CDR3 sequences; approximately 15% of them appeared once. Clones ranked in the top ten supply roughly 18% of the sample.

The same data also contributed to another study, on T cells in Graves' hyperthyroidism and ophthalmopathy.

Sequenced material: peripheral blood mononuclear cells (PBMCs), taken at new diagnosis, from a patient treated with antithyroid drugs. The receptors shown here come from a woman younger than 45 with Graves disease. Donor details come from another sample of the same person, matched by shared clones.

This clonotype appeared many times. The chain joins TRBV28 to TRBJ1-2, with 7 bases that match TRBD1. J gave up 0 bases and V 8 bases, and 0 bases lay outside the gene matches. This CDR3 comprises 12 residues. Germline V lookup: CDR1 MDHEN, CDR2 SYDVKM. CDR3 nucleotides: TGTGCCAGCGGGACAGCTAACTATGGCTACACCTTC. Amino acids: CASGTANYGYTF.

This clonotype was counted many times. The chain is built from TRBV6-1 and TRBJ1-4; D is unresolved. V lost 5 bases and J 5 bases, leaving 15 bases between the germline ends. The germline CDR1 and CDR2 sequences are MNHNS and SASEGT. The CDR3 extends over 15 amino acids. CDR3 amino acids: CASSRTASRNEKLFF. The CDR3 DNA reads TGTGCCAGCAGTCGGACGGCCAGTAGGAATGAAAAACTGTTTTTT.

CDR3 DNA: TGTGCCAGCAGGCTCAGGTCCCTTCCCCTGACTAATGAAAAACTGTTTTTT. Translated: CASRLRSLPLTNEKLFF. This chain joins TRBV11-2 and TRBJ1-4; D is undetermined. The V end was cut by 6 bases, the J end by 2 bases, with 19 bases between. This CDR3 has 17 amino acids. Germline assignment: CDR1 SGHAT and CDR2 FQNNGV.

CDR3 bases: TGTGCCAGCAGCGTGGACCTAGGCGGGAGCTTCACAGATACGCAGTATTTT. Its protein is CASSVDLGGSFTDTQYF. The genes are TRBV9 and TRBJ2-3; the match to TRBD2 covers 7 bases. CDR1 and CDR2 from the germline V gene are SGDLS and YYNGEE. The CDR3 runs to 17 residues. V lost 2 bases, J lost 2 bases, and 11 bases stayed unmatched.

This clonotype has more than one count but fewer than ten. The chain couples TRBV20-1 to TRBJ2-2; D gene ambiguous. The CDR3 loop spans 15 amino acids. CDR1 DFQATT and CDR2 SNEGSKA come from the germline V gene (reference sequence). With 0 bases removed from V and 0 bases from J, the gap between germline ends came to 8 bases. The DNA of the CDR3 is TGCAGTGCTAGAGATACCCCCGCGAACACCGGGGAGCTGTTTTTT. As protein: CSARDTPANTGELFF.

The table lists this clonotype with many counts. V usage is TRBV24-1 and J usage is TRBJ2-5; no firm D call. Germline loops: CDR1 KGHDR, CDR2 SFDVKD. CDR3 length equals 11 residues. Trimming stripped 4 bases from V and 4 bases from J, with 3 bases between. CDR3 DNA: TGTGCCACCAGTGACCTAGAGACCCAGTACTTC. Protein product: CATSDLETQYF.

This clonotype appeared a few times. The chain employs TRBV29-1 and TRBJ2-7, with 7 nucleotides matching TRBD2. Germline CDR1 and CDR2: SQVTM and ANQGSEA. Unmatched junction bases numbered 10, after V lost 7 bases and J lost 4 bases. The CDR3 consists of 13 residues. The CDR3 DNA reads TGCAGCGCCCGACCGGGAGGATCGTACGAGCAGTACTTC. Amino acids: CSARPGGSYEQYF.

This clonotype was counted at least ten times. V usage is TRBV10-3 and J usage is TRBJ2-7; the D is unclear. The CDR3 length is 13 residues. CDR1 and CDR2 (germline): ENHRY, SYGVKD. Trimming removed 4 bases at V and 1 base at J, with 8 bases between. The CDR3, as DNA: TGTGCCATCAGTGGTCTGTCTTCCTACGAGCAGTACTTC. Protein product: CAISGLSSYEQYF.

This clonotype was found many times. Germline is not matched at one junction end, which may reflect a read error. The rearrangement links TRBV5-1 to TRBJ2-3; the D call may be TRBD1 or TRBD2 (5 bases each). The CDR3 contains 13 residues. Looked up from germline, CDR1 is SGHRS and CDR2 is YFSETQ. The CDR3 sequence is CASRRDSTDTQYF. Written as DNA, the CDR3 is TGTGCCAGCAGACGGGACAGCACAGATACGCAGTATTTT.

This clonotype came up many times. The J gene is TRBJ2-7, the V gene TRBV5-1, with TRBD2 matching over 14 bases. Germline values: CDR1 SGHRS, CDR2 YFSETQ. The CDR3 extends over 17 amino acids. J lost 6 bases, V lost 0 bases, and 8 bases had no gene match. The CDR3 reads CASSLERLAGGPIEQYF. CDR3 sequence (DNA): TGCGCCAGCAGCTTGGAGCGACTAGCGGGAGGGCCAATCGAGCAGTACTTC.

This clonotype was picked up a small number of times. The junction does not match germline at one end; this may be a read error. The rearrangement joins TRBV12-3 or TRBV12-4 to TRBJ2-6, with D perhaps matching TRBD1 (6 bases). The CDR3 totals 18 residues. CDR3 bases: TGTGCCAGCAGGTCGGGGCCAGGTTTTCGCATGGGGGCCAACGCCCTGACTTTC. This translates into CASRSGPGFRMGANALTF.

The rearrangement joins TRBV10-1 to TRBJ1-1; D gene uncertain. Trimming removed 0 bases at V and 0 bases at J, with 8 bases between. The germline gives CDR1 WNHNN, CDR2 SYGVQD (reference sequence). The CDR3 is 15 residues long. The CDR3 loop reads CASSESKDMNTEAFF. In nucleotides, the CDR3 is TGCGCCAGCAGTGAGTCGAAGGATATGAACACTGAAGCTTTCTTT.

The V gene is TRBV5-1, the J gene TRBJ2-7; D is unresolved. There are 13 residues in the CDR3. Germline values: CDR1 SGHRS, CDR2 YFSETQ. V was cut by 4 bases and J by 5 bases, with 13 bases left in between. The chain's CDR3 is CASSTVPLDEQYF. CDR3 bases: TGCGCCAGCAGCACGGTCCCCTTAGACGAGCAGTACTTC.

Notes on this clonotype: A read error may explain this, as a much larger clone is one base away. The chain combines TRBV5-4 with TRBJ2-5, with 13 bases fitting TRBD2. This CDR3 is 15 amino acids long. Per the germline V gene, CDR1 is SGHNT and CDR2 is YYREEE (reference sequence). CDR3 bases: TGTGCCAGCAGTGGGACTAGCGGGATACAAGAGACCCGGTACTTC. This encodes CASSGTSGIQETRYF.

The rearrangement links TRBV5-5 to TRBJ1-5, with 9 bases identical to TRBD1. J gave up 0 bases and V 2 bases, and 12 bases lay outside the gene matches. The CDR3 totals 19 residues. Germline CDR1 and CDR2: SGHKS and YYEKEE (reference sequence). In DNA form, the CDR3 reads TGTGCCAGCAGCTTTTGGCCCGGGACAGGGACAGATAGCAATCAGCCCCAGCATTTT. This sequence encodes CASSFWPGTGTDSNQPQHF.

This clonotype was recorded a few times. This chain joins TRBV19 and TRBJ1-5; D unclear. This CDR3 comprises 12 residues. V lost 9 bases to trimming and J lost 6 bases, with 12 bases between them. The germline V gene encodes CDR1 LNHDA and CDR2 SQIVND (reference sequence). CDR3 loop: CASSLFSQPQHF. Written as DNA, the CDR3 is TGTGCCAGCAGCTTATTTAGTCAGCCCCAGCATTTT.

This clonotype was seen repeatedly, ten times or more. The rearrangement uses TRBV28 and TRBJ1-2, with a tentative D call TRBD1 (6 bases). Germline V gene sequence: CDR1 MDHEN, CDR2 SYDVKM. The CDR3 is 13 residues long. V gave up 6 bases and J gave up 5 bases, with 13 bases separating them. The CDR3 coding sequence is TGTGCCAGCAGCCGATCAGGGGTATATGGCTACACCTTC. Encoded protein: CASSRSGVYGYTF.

This clonotype occurred many times. The rearrangement links TRBV2 to TRBJ1-5; D call uncertain. Germline V CDR1 and CDR2: SNHLY, FYNNEI. This CDR3 is 16 amino acids long. The germline V and J ends were trimmed by 6 bases and 3 bases, with 18 bases remaining between them. The CDR3 spells CASRVSLQVINQPQHF. The CDR3 nucleotides read TGTGCCAGCAGGGTCAGTCTTCAGGTGATCAATCAGCCCCAGCATTTT. Looking up the rest from reference TRBV2 and TRBJ1-5 gives the full variable domain: EPEVTQTPSHQVTQMGQEVILRCVPISNHLYFYWYRQILGQKVEFLVSFYNNEISEKSEIFDDQFSVERPDGSNFTLKIRSTKLEDSAMYFCASRVSLQVINQPQHFGDGTRLSIL.

This clonotype was found many times. This rearrangement joins TRBV20-1 to TRBJ1-1; D not certain. This CDR3 region has 14 residues. Trimming removed 3 bases at V and 1 base at J, with 12 bases between. Per the germline V gene, CDR1 is DFQATT and CDR2 is SNEGSKA (reference sequence). The DNA for the CDR3 is TGCAGTGCTAGGATCCAGCCTGGGAACACTGAAGCTTTCTTT. Amino acid sequence: CSARIQPGNTEAFF.

Concerning this clonotype: Just one base apart from a much larger clone, this may be a read error. The chain has TRBV29-1 and TRBJ1-1, with D possibly being TRBD1 (5 bases). The V end was cut by 4 bases, the J end by 1 base, with 16 bases between. Per germline, CDR1 SQVTM and CDR2 ANQGSEA. CDR3 length: 15 amino acids. The CDR3 is CSVVETREGNTEAFF. The CDR3 nucleotides are TGCAGCGTTGTGGAGACCAGGGAGGGGAACACTGAAGCTTTCTTT. Looking up the rest from reference TRBV29-1 and TRBJ1-1 gives the full variable domain: SAVISQKPSRDICQRGTSLTIQCQVDSQVTMMFWYRQQPGQSLTLIATANQGSEATYESGFVIDKFPISRPNLTFSTLTVSNMSPEDSSIYLCSVVETREGNTEAFFGQGTRLTVV.

The V gene is TRBV18, the J gene TRBJ2-7; TRBD1 aligns across 7 bases. V lost 4 bases, J lost 2 bases, and 14 bases stayed unmatched. This CDR3 has 17 residues. From germline, CDR1 is KGHSH and CDR2 LQKENI. The CDR3 coding sequence is TGTGCCAGCTCACTGACCGGCTTACCGGGACAGACCTACGAGCAGTACTTC. Protein: CASSLTGLPGQTYEQYF.

On this clonotype: A much larger clone is a single base away; this may be a read error. This chain connects TRBV6-5 to TRBJ1-4, with D tentatively TRBD1 (6 bases). V lost 0 bases and J lost 8, with 16 bases in between. CDR1 is MNHEY and CDR2 is SVGAGI in the germline V gene. The CDR3 consists of 16 residues. The CDR3 DNA reads TGTGCCAGCAGTTACTCGTTCCCAGGGGTTTGCGAAAAACTGTTTTTT. Its protein is CASSYSFPGVCEKLFF.

This clonotype appeared a few times. The V gene is TRBV18, the J gene TRBJ1-2; 12 nucleotides agree with TRBD1. Germline V gene data show CDR1 as KGHSH and CDR2 as LQKENI. Germline trimming cut 6 bases from V and 6 bases from J; bases unmatched to any gene: 8. The CDR3 totals 15 residues. This chain's CDR3 is CASSAGDRGLDGYTF. In DNA form, the CDR3 reads TGTGCCAGCTCCGCCGGGGACAGGGGGCTTGATGGCTACACCTTC. The whole variable domain, filled in from reference TRBV18 and TRBJ1-2, reads NAGVMQNPRHLVRRRGQEARLRCSPMKGHSHVYWYRQLPEEGLKFMVYLQKENIIDESGMPKERFSAEFPKEGPSILRIQQVVRGDSAAYFCASSAGDRGLDGYTFGSGTRLTVV.

The gene calls are TRBV29-1 and TRBJ2-1; 7 bases are shared with TRBD2. This CDR3 comprises 15 residues. Germline values: CDR1 SQVTM, CDR2 ANQGSEA. V shed 3 bases and J 0 bases; nucleotides not matched to a gene: 5. DNA for the CDR3: TGCAGCGTTGAGGGGACTACCAGCTCCTACAATGAGCAGTTCTTC. Translated, it gives CSVEGTTSSYNEQFF.